This T cell receptor beta chain was documented in a study of shared clonotypes between healthy human individuals. The study, taken as a whole, reports: It was anticipated that sequencing depth would influence how many clonotypes donors shared. Naive CD4 clonotype sharing across a few donors was approximately 5%. Rarefaction demonstrated incomplete sorted-subset sequencing despite large depth.

Per germline, CDR1 LNHNV and CDR2 YYDKDF (reference sequence). The CDR3 runs 15 residues. The V gene lost 0 bases and the J gene lost 2 bases, with 11 bases spanning the gap. Notes on this clone: What it recognizes is unknown.

Genomic DNA (from each subset) was split evenly across several immunoSEQ plates. TCRdb's copy holds only in-frame clones and misses some; the assay was immunoSEQ multiplex PCR. Of some 1,100,000 clones in the sample, roughly 74% were seen once. The gene calls are TRBV15 and TRBJ2-7; maybe TRBD1 (5 bases). This sequence originates from a young man in good health. Some clones in this sample may be carry-over from other donors' samples. The specimen sequenced was memory CD4+ T cells from PBMCs. The subset: CD45RA-negative fraction. The CDR3 region has the DNA TGTGCCACCAGCAGAGAAGGGCAGGGCGCCTACGAGCAGTACTTC. Amino acid sequence: CATSREGQGAYEQYF.